Following are 9 T cell receptor beta chains from one sample sequenced in a study of graft-versus-host responses after intestinal transplantation (dated by TCRdb to the early 2020s). The receptor library was made with the immunoSEQ multiplex PCR assay. This is the immuneACCESS table as TCRdb keeps it, with only in-frame sequences that have V and J called. A part of the clones is gone; compared with another copy, unresolved V genes explain less than half, and the rest is unexplained. The sample table records some 87,000 clones; approximately 92% of these occur just once. The ten top clones hold around 0.33% of the sample. Their antigens are not known. Reading the label with the study, this specimen's time point is: cells obtained before transplantation from donor or recipient. Here the sequenced sample was unstimulated CD4+ T cells sorted from spleen or lymph node cells, taken before intestinal transplant. The receptors were gathered from a human donor who received an intestinal transplant.

The V call is TRBV7-9, the J call TRBJ1-2; 9 nucleotides line up with TRBD1. The ends lost 0 bases at V and 4 bases at J; junction bases unmatched: 9. The CDR3 has 17 residues. Germline V gene lookup returns CDR1 SEHNR and CDR2 FQNEAQ (reference sequence). In DNA, the CDR3 is TGTGCCAGCAGCTTAGCCCCACCACAGGGGGCTAGCTATGGCTACACCTTC. As protein: CASSLAPPQGASYGYTF.

The J gene is TRBJ2-5, the V gene TRBV7-9; maybe TRBD1 (5 bases). Germline V lookup: CDR1 SEHNR, CDR2 FQNEAQ (reference sequence). This CDR3 comprises 14 residues. Trimming stripped 8 bases from V and 5 bases from J, with 18 bases between. Here the CDR3 reads CASQIDSRVETQYF. The DNA of the CDR3 is TGTGCCAGCCAGATCGACAGCCGAGTGGAGACCCAGTACTTC.

The genes are TRBV19 and TRBJ2-7; D might be TRBD1 (6 bases). The V end lost 3 bases, the J end lost 2 bases, and 8 bases lay between the germline ends. Germline V lookup: CDR1 LNHDA, CDR2 SQIVND (reference sequence). The CDR3 runs 13 residues. CDR3 region: CASSIPGAYEQYF. CDR3 bases: TGTGCCAGTAGTATCCCAGGGGCCTACGAGCAGTACTTC.

This clone was seen only once. The chain is built from TRBV7-9 and TRBJ2-7; the match to TRBD2 covers 11 bases. V shed 4 bases and J 6 bases; nucleotides not matched to a gene: 5. Germline CDR1 reads SEHNR; CDR2 reads FQNEAQ (reference sequence). CDR3 length: 14 residues. The CDR3 loop reads CASSSTSGTPEQYF. CDR3 coding DNA: TGTGCCAGCAGCTCGACTAGCGGGACTCCCGAGCAGTACTTC.

The CDR3 is CASSTGTPGHQPQHF. The DNA for the CDR3 is TGTGCCAGTAGTACTGGGACTCCGGGACATCAGCCCCAGCATTTT. V is TRBV19 and J is TRBJ1-5, with D possibly being TRBD1 (5 bases). Germline-derived CDR1 and CDR2 are LNHDA and SQIVND (reference sequence). The V gene lost 4 bases and the J gene lost 5 bases, with 15 bases spanning the gap. This CDR3 is 15 amino acids long.

This clone has a handful of counts. CDR3 sequence: CASSQALNTGGYGYTF. In DNA form, the CDR3 reads TGTGCCAGCAGCCAAGCCTTGAATACAGGGGGCTATGGCTACACCTTC. The chain combines TRBV4-2 with TRBJ1-2; 8 nucleotides match TRBD1. Germline V lookup: CDR1 LGHNA, CDR2 YNFKEQ. Trimming removed 1 base from V and 4 bases from J; junction bases left unmatched: 8. The CDR3 is made up of 16 amino acids.

This chain links TRBV5-1 with TRBJ2-7, with 7 bases identical to TRBD2. Germline V lookup: CDR1 SGHRS, CDR2 YFSETQ. V lost 2 bases to trimming and J lost 0 bases; unmatched junction nucleotides: 2. CDR3 length equals 14 residues. The CDR3 sequence is CASSFGGSSYEQYF. In DNA form, the CDR3 reads TGCGCCAGCAGCTTCGGCGGGAGCTCCTACGAGCAGTACTTC.

This clone was detected a few times. The gene calls are TRBV27 and TRBJ1-4; no definite D call. The V gene's germline CDR1 is MNHEY and CDR2 SMNVEV (reference sequence). V was cut by 6 bases and J by 14 bases, with 22 bases left in between. This CDR3 spans 14 amino acids. The chain's CDR3 is CASSLSSRAIRLFF. CDR3 nucleotides: TGTGCCAGCAGCCTTAGTAGTCGTGCCATAAGGCTGTTTTTT. The full variable domain, with the rest looked up from reference TRBV27 and TRBJ1-4, is EAQVTQNPRYLITVTGKKLTVTCSQNMNHEYMSWYRQDPGLGLRQIYYSMNVEVTDKGDVPEGYKVSRKEKRNFPLILESPSPNQTSLYFCASSLSSRAIRLFFGSGTQLSVL.

The sample holds one count of this clone. The rearrangement joins TRBV7-2 to TRBJ2-7, with 9 nucleotides matching TRBD2. J was trimmed by 4 bases and V by 1 base; bases with no gene match: 5. The CDR3 runs to 15 residues. Germline CDR1 SGHTA, CDR2 FQGNSA. For the CDR3, the DNA is TGTGCCAGCAGCTTAGGGACTAGCGTAAATTACGAGCAGTACTTC. It is translated as CASSLGTSVNYEQYF.